This T cell receptor beta chain stems from a study of T cell responses to AZD1222 COVID-19 vaccine. General study findings and limits: Only a handful of AZD1222 recipients were seropositive at baseline.

Concerning this clone: The antigen remains undetermined.

The method was immunoSEQ multiplex PCR; TCRdb's version includes in-frame clones alone and lacks a portion of them. The table records 90,000 to 120,000 clones, around 90% of them present only once. The germline CDR1 and CDR2 sequences are SGHTA and FQGNSA. V lost 4 bases, J lost 1 base, and 11 bases lay in between. CDR3 length: 15 residues. The rearrangement joins TRBV7-2 to TRBJ1-3; TRBD1 is a possible D gene (5 bases). The specimen was peripheral blood, collected on day 0 of AZD1222 vaccination. The sequence was collected from an adult in good health. The CDR3 reads CASSYGTVSGNTIYF. As DNA, the CDR3 is TGTGCCAGCAGCTACGGGACGGTTTCTGGAAACACCATATATTTT.